What follows are 12 T cell receptor beta chains derived from one specimen sequenced in a study of blood T cell repertoires in COVID-19. TCRdb's copy holds only in-frame clones and misses some; the assay was immunoSEQ multiplex PCR. The top ten clones hold 34% of a sample with tens of thousands of clones, about 88% of them seen once. Sequenced: peripheral blood. These receptors all stem from a man aged 65 to 85 with active COVID-19.

The chain uses TRBV5-5 and TRBJ2-7; the D gene is possibly TRBD1 (5 bases). Germline V lookup: CDR1 SGHKS, CDR2 YYEKEE (reference sequence). Between the trimmed V and J ends, which lost 1 base and 0 bases, there was a span of 5 bases. This CDR3 has 13 amino acids. CDR3 residues: CASSLQGSYEQYF. The CDR3 nucleotides read TGTGCCAGCAGCTTGCAGGGCTCCTACGAGCAGTACTTC.

The chain is built from TRBV6-2 or TRBV6-3 and TRBJ2-3; 8 nucleotides match TRBD2. V shed 2 bases and J 5 bases; nucleotides not matched to a gene: 12. There are 17 residues in the CDR3. From germline, CDR1 is MNHEY and CDR2 SVGEGT. Written as DNA, the CDR3 is TGTGCCAGCAGTTACGCCCCCGTGGCGGGAGGACTAGATACGCAGTATTTT. Residues: CASSYAPVAGGLDTQYF.

The DNA for the CDR3 is TGTGCCTGGAGTGGGGGGGAGGGGTACCAAGAGACCCAGTACTTC. It translates to CAWSGGEGYQETQYF. The chain recombines TRBV30 with TRBJ2-5; TRBD2 matches 7 bases. V shed 1 base and J 0 bases; nucleotides not matched to a gene: 5. Germline lookup yields CDR1 GTSNPN and CDR2 SVGIG (reference sequence). The CDR3 runs 15 residues.

The gene calls are TRBV5-1 and TRBJ2-2; 9 positions agree with TRBD2. Germline lookup yields CDR1 SGHRS and CDR2 YFSETQ. V trimming: 1 base; J trimming: 1 base; junction bases outside the gene matches: 2. CDR3 size: 16 residues. The CDR3 loop is CASSLTAGGNTGELFF. The CDR3 coding sequence is TGCGCCAGCAGCTTGACAGCGGGAGGGAACACCGGGGAGCTGTTTTTT.

The rearrangement links TRBV9 to TRBJ2-1, with D uncertain. Germline CDR1 reads SGDLS; CDR2 reads YYNGEE. The V and J ends lost 2 bases and 5 bases respectively, with 14 bases between them. This CDR3 comprises 15 residues. CDR3 DNA: TGTGCCAGCAGCGTCCGAAGTGGCGGTAACAATGAGCAGTTCTTC. Its protein is CASSVRSGGNNEQFF.

The rearrangement links TRBV7-8 to TRBJ1-1; D is perhaps TRBD1 (5 bases). This CDR3 region has 15 residues. V was pared by 0 bases and J by 0 bases, with 8 bases between. The germline CDR1 and CDR2 sequences are SGHVS and FQNEAQ. CDR3 amino acids: CASSLAGAVNTEAFF. The CDR3 DNA reads TGTGCCAGCAGCTTAGCAGGGGCGGTGAACACTGAAGCTTTCTTT.

This chain joins TRBV9 and TRBJ2-1, with 9 bases fitting TRBD1. The CDR3 is 17 amino acids. Trimming took 0 bases from V and 6 from J; bases not matched to a gene: 10. CDR1 is SGDLS, CDR2 YYNGEE, per germline. The DNA for the CDR3 is TGTGCCAGCAGCGTAGCTACCGGACAGGGGTGGACCAATGAGCAGTTCTTC. Translation gives CASSVATGQGWTNEQFF. The full variable domain, in which reference TRBV9 and TRBJ2-1 provide the parts outside the CDR3, is DSGVTQTPKHLITATGQRVTLRCSPRSGDLSVYWYQQSLDQGLQFLIQYYNGEERAKGNILERFSAQQFPDLHSELNLSSLELGDSALYFCASSVATGQGWTNEQFFGPGTRLTVL.

The CDR3 DNA reads as TGTGCCAGCAGTGATCCTGGGCACTCCACCGGGGAGCTGTTTTTT. Protein sequence: CASSDPGHSTGELFF. V gene TRBV25-1 combines with J gene TRBJ2-2; D is ambiguous. V lost 3 bases to trimming and J lost 4 bases, with 12 bases between them. The germline CDR1 and CDR2 sequences are MGHDK and SYGVNS. This CDR3 is 15 amino acids long.

This clone was observed once. The V call is TRBV6-5, the J call TRBJ2-3, with 7 bases lining up with TRBD1. V lost 6 bases and J lost 1; bases outside the gene matches: 7. The length of the CDR3 is 15 residues. CDR1 MNHEY and CDR2 SVGAGI come from the germline V gene. The CDR3 protein is CASRARQGGTDTQYF. The CDR3 DNA reads TGTGCCAGCAGGGCGAGACAGGGCGGCACAGATACGCAGTATTTT.

This clone has a handful of counts. J is TRBJ1-5 and V is TRBV19; D unclear. Germline V gene data show CDR1 as LNHDA and CDR2 as SQIVND (reference sequence). Trimming took off 5 bases at V and 2 bases at J, with 16 bases between the two ends. The CDR3 is made up of 16 amino acids. CDR3 protein: CASSPPGRSGNQPQHF. The CDR3 DNA reads as TGTGCCAGTAGTCCCCCGGGAAGGTCGGGCAATCAGCCCCAGCATTTT.

This clone has only one observation. J is TRBJ1-2 and V is TRBV5-1; 10 nucleotides line up with TRBD1. After removal of 4 bases from V and 1 base from J, the junction contained 10 bases not matched to a gene. This CDR3 spans 17 amino acids. Germline V CDR1 and CDR2: SGHRS, YFSETQ. The CDR3 region is CASSDGTGVYVNYGYTF. CDR3 nucleotides: TGCGCCAGCAGCGACGGGACAGGGGTGTACGTTAACTATGGCTACACCTTC.

The CDR3 here is CASSIPPGTYNEQFF. The CDR3 nucleotides read TGTGCCAGTAGTATACCCCCGGGAACCTACAATGAGCAGTTCTTC. This sequence joins TRBV19 and TRBJ2-1; D may be TRBD2 (5 bases). The CDR3 covers 15 residues. The V gene's germline CDR1 is LNHDA and CDR2 SQIVND (reference sequence). The ends were cut back, 2 bases at V and 2 bases at J, with 10 bases in the middle. Together with reference TRBV19 and TRBJ2-1, the CDR3 gives the full variable domain: DGGITQSPKYLFRKEGQNVTLSCEQNLNHDAMYWYRQDPGQGLRLIYYSQIVNDFQKGDIAEGYSVSREKKESFPLTVTSAQKNPTAFYLCASSIPPGTYNEQFFGPGTRLTVL.